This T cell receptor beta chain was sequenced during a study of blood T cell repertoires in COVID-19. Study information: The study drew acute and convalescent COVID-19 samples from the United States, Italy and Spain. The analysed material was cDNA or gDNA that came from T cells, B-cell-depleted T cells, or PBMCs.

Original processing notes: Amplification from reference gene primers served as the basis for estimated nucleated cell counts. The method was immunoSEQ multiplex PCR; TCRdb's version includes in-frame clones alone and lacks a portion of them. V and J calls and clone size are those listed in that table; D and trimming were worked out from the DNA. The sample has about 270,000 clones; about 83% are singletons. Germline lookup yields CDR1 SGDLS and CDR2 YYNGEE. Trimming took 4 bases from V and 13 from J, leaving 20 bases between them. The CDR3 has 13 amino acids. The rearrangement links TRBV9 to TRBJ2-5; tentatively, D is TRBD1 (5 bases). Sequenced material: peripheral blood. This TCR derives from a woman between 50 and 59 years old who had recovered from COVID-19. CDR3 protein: CASSPSGWGPPYF. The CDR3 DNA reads TGTGCCAGCAGCCCCTCGGGTTGGGGCCCCCCGTACTTC.